This T cell receptor beta chain was documented in a study of T cell responses to AZD1222 COVID-19 vaccine. Study-wide results and caveats: Donors were mostly white British, more females; clonal diversity possibly underestimated. None of the repertoires were sampled until the peak T cell response had passed. Spike was spanned by vaccine-associated CD4 TCRs, which were dominant at 160-218 and 743-854.

To note about this clone: Its antigen is undetermined.

Sequencing used immunoSEQ multiplex PCR; TCRdb keeps in-frame clones, though not all of them. The sample has some 140,000 clones, roughly nine tenths seen once. CDR3 length equals 12 residues. Germline loops: CDR1 LNHDA, CDR2 SQIVND (reference sequence). V was clipped by 9 bases and J by 1 base, with 9 bases between them. The starting material was peripheral blood, obtained on day 0 of AZD1222 vaccination. The rearrangement uses TRBV19 and TRBJ1-1; D remains ambiguous. This clonotype was obtained from an adult in good health. The CDR3 sequence: CASLRGNTEAFF. CDR3 nucleotide sequence: TGTGCCAGCCTTAGAGGGAACACTGAAGCTTTCTTT. The full variable domain, in which reference TRBV19 and TRBJ1-1 provide the parts outside the CDR3, is DGGITQSPKYLFRKEGQNVTLSCEQNLNHDAMYWYRQDPGQGLRLIYYSQIVNDFQKGDIAEGYSVSREKKESFPLTVTSAQKNPTAFYLCASLRGNTEAFFGQGTRLTVV.